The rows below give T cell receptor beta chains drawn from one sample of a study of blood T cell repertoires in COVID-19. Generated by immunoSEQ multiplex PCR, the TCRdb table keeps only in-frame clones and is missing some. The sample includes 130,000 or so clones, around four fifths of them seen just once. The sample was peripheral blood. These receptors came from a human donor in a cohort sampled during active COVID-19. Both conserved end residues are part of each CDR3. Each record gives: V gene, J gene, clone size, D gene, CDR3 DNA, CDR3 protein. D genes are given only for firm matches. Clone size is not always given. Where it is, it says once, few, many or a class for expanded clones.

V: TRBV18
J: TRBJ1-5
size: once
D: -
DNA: TGTGCCAGCTCACCGGGGCCGGTGATCTCTAGCAATCAGCCCCAGCATTTT
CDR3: CASSPGPVISSNQPQHF

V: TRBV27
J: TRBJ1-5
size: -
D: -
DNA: TGTGCCAGCAGTTTTTTGGACAGCCTAGGCAATCAGCCCCAGCATTTT
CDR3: CASSFLDSLGNQPQHF

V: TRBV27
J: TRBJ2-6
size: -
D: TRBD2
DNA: TGTGCCAGCAGTTTGGGACTAGCGGGAGGGTATGGGGCCAACGTCCTGACTTTC
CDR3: CASSLGLAGGYGANVLTF

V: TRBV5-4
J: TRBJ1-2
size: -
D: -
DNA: TGTGCCAGCAGCACGCCGGGACACATTAACTATGGCTACACCTTC
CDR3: CASSTPGHINYGYTF

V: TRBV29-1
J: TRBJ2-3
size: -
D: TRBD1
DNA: TGCAGCCTAAGACAGGGGTGGGGCACAGATACGCAGTATTTT
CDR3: CSLRQGWGTDTQYF

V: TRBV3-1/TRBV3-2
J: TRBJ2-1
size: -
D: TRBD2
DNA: TGTGCCAGCAGCCTTACAAGCGGGGGGGCGGGCAATGAGCAGTTCTTC
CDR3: CASSLTSGGAGNEQFF

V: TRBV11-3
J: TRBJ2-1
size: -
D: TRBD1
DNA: TGTGCCAGCAGCTTAGATGGAGACAGGGCTGAGCAGTTCTTC
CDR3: CASSLDGDRAEQFF

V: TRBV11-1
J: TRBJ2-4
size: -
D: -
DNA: TGTGCCAGCAGCAGGGACACCAAAAACATTCAGTACTTC
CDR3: CASSRDTKNIQYF

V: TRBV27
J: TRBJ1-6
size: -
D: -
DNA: TGTGCCAGCAGTTTATTGCTTTCCAGGGGAGGGTCACCCCTCCACTTT
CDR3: CASSLLLSRGGSPLHF

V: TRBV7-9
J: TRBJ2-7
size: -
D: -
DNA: TGTGCCAGCAGCTTAGGCGGCGGTTCCGAGCAGTACTTC
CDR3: CASSLGGGSEQYF

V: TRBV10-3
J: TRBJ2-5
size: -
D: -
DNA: TGTGCCATCAGGGGGGGTCTGGAAGAGACCCAGTACTTC
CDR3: CAIRGGLEETQYF

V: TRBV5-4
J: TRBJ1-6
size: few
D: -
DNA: TGTGCCAGCAGCAACAGGGATTCACCCCTCCACTTT
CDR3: CASSNRDSPLHF

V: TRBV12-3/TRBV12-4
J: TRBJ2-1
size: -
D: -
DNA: TGTGCCAGCAGTTTTGGATGGGCTAGCAAGTTCTTC
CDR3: CASSFGWASKFF

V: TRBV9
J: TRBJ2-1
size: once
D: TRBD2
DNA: TGTGCCAGCAGCATTGGACTAGCGGGATTCCATGAGCAGTTCTTC
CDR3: CASSIGLAGFHEQFF

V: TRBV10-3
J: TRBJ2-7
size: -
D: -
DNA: TGTGCCATCATGTCCCCTTTCCGGGACTCCTACGAGCAGTACTTC
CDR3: CAIMSPFRDSYEQYF

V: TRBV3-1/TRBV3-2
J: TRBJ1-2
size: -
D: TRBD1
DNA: TGTGCCAGCAGCCAAGGGGACAGCTCAGTTATCTATGGCTACACCTTC
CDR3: CASSQGDSSVIYGYTF

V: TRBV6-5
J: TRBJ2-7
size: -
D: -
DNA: TGTGCCAGCGGGCGGACTGATTATTATGGTCACGAGCAGTACTTC
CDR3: CASGRTDYYGHEQYF

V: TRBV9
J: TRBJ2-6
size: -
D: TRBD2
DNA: TGTGCCAGCAGCCGGGGGGTAAGCGGGGCCAACGTCCTGACTTTC
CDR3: CASSRGVSGANVLTF

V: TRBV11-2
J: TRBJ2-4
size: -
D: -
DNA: TGTGCCAGCAGTCCTCTTATCGGCATTCAGTACTTC
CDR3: CASSPLIGIQYF

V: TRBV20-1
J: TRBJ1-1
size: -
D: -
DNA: TGCAGTGCTAGTTACGCGGACAGCGGGAACACTGAAGCTTTCTTT
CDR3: CSASYADSGNTEAFF

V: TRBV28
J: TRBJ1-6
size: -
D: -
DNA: TGTGCCAGCAGTTTTAACGAAGGGAGAGGTTCACCCCTCCACTTT
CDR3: CASSFNEGRGSPLHF

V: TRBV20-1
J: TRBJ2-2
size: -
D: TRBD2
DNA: TGCAGTGCTAGTGATAGCGGGAGTCTGACCGGGGAGCTGTTTTTT
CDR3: CSASDSGSLTGELFF

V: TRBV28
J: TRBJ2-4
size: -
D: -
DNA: TGTGCCAGCAGATTGCCTCTCGGCTCCGAGGGCATTCAGTACTTC
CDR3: CASRLPLGSEGIQYF

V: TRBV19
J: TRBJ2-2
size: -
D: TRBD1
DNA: TGTGCCGGACAGGAGAGGAACACCGGGGAGCTGTTTTTT
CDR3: CAGQERNTGELFF

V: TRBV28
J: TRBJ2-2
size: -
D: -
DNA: TGTGCCAGCAGTTACCCGGGGAAACCCGGGGAGCTGTTTTTT
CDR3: CASSYPGKPGELFF